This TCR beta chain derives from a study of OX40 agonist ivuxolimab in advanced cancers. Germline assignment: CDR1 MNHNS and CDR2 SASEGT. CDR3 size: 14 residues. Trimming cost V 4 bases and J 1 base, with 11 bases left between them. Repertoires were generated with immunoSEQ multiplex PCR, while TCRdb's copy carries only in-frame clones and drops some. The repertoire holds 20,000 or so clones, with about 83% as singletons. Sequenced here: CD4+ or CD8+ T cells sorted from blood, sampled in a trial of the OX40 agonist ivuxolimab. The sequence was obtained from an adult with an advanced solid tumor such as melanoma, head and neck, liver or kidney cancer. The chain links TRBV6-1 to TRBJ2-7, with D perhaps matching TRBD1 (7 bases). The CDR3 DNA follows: TGTGCCAGCAGTGGCAGGGGGACTTCCTACGAGCAGTACTTC. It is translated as CASSGRGTSYEQYF.